This TCR beta chain is from a study of T cells in Graves' hyperthyroidism and ophthalmopathy. Study-level points and caveats: Blood held most thyroid clonotypes expanded above 0.001 frequency.

TCR beta CDR3 region amplification was performed from RNA transcripts. The HTBI primer set served for first-round RT-PCR of the TCR CDR3. TCRdb re-derived calls from the multiplex PCR reads in MiXCR, one entry per CDR3 protein. This table holds approximately 600,000 distinct CDR3 sequences, more than 13% found once. Criteria for exclusion of patients were uncontrolled infection, other autoimmune disease, pregnancy or lactation. Fresh peripheral blood, 10 ml, yielded the PBMCs. This clonotype was counted a few times. What it binds is not known. The sequenced sample was blood. This clonotype was sampled from a woman between 18 and 30 years old with Graves' ophthalmopathy.

The CDR3 nucleotides are TGCAGACCCTCCCGGGGAGGGGAGACCCAGTACTTC. Its protein is CRPSRGGETQYF. The chain joins TRBV20-1 to TRBJ2-5; TRBD2 matches at 7 bases. The CDR3 consists of 12 residues. Looked up from germline, CDR1 is DFQATT and CDR2 is SNEGSKA (reference sequence).